The entry that follows covers one T cell receptor beta chain sequence. The antigen is undetermined. This sample is part of a study of tumor-infiltrating lymphocytes in localized non-small cell lung cancer. General study results and limits: Tumor T-cell fraction was not associated with recurrence-free survival.

V gave up 0 bases and J gave up 1 base, with 4 bases separating them. The CDR3 extends over 14 amino acids. CDR1 ENHRY and CDR2 SYGVKD come from the germline V gene. Data came from immunoSEQ multiplex PCR; TCRdb stores just in-frame clones and leaves some out. The sample contains more than 10,000 clones, about four fifths of which appear only once. This chain joins TRBV10-3 and TRBJ1-5; D remains ambiguous. The sequenced sample consisted of lung tumor tissue. This TCR was recovered from a human donor with non-small cell lung cancer. CDR3 sequence: CAISESGSNQPQHF. As DNA, the CDR3 is TGTGCCATCAGTGAGTCGGGAAGCAATCAGCCCCAGCATTTT.